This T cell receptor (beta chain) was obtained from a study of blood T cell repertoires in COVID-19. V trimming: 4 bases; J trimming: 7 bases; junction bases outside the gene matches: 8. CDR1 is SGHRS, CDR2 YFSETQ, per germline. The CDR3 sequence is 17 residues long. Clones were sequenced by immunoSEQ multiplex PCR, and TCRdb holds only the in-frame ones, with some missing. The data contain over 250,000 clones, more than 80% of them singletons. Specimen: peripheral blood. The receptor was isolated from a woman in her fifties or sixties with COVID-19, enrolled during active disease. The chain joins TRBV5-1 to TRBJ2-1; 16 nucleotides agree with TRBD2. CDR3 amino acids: CASSPPGLAGGPNEQFF. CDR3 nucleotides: TGCGCCAGCAGCCCCCCGGGACTAGCGGGAGGGCCTAATGAGCAGTTCTTC. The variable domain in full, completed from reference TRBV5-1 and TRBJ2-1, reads KAGVTQTPRYLIKTRGQQVTLSCSPISGHRSVSWYQQTPGQGLQFLFEYFSETQRNKGNFPGRFSGRQFSNSRSEMNVSTLELGDSALYLCASSPPGLAGGPNEQFFGPGTRLTVL.